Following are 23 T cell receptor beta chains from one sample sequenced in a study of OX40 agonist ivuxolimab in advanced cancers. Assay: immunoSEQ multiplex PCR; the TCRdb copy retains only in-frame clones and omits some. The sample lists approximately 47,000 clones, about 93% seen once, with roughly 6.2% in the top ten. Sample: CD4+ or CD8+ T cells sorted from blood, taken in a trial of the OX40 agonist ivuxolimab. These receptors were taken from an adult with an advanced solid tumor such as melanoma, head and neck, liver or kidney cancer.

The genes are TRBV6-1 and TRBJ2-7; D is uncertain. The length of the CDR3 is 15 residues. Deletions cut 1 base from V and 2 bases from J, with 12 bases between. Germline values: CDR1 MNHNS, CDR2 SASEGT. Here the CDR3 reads CASSEVAAGTYEQYV. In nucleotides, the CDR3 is TGTGCCAGCAGTGAAGTTGCCGCTGGGACCTACGAGCAGTACGTC.

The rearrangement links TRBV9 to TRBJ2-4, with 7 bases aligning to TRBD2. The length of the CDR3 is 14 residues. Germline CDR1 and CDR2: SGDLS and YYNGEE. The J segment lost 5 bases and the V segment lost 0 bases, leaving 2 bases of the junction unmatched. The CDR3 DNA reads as TGTGCCAGCAGCGTAGGAGGGAGGGAAAACATTCAGTACTTC. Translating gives CASSVGGRENIQYF. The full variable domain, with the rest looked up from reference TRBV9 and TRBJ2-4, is DSGVTQTPKHLITATGQRVTLRCSPRSGDLSVYWYQQSLDQGLQFLIQYYNGEERAKGNILERFSAQQFPDLHSELNLSSLELGDSALYFCASSVGGRENIQYFGAGTRLSVL.

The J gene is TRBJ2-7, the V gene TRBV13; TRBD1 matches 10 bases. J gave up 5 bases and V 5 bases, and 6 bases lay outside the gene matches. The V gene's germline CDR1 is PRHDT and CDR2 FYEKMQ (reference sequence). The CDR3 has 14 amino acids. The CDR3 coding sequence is TGTGCCAGCAGCCTGGGACAGGGGATCAACGAGCAGTACGTC. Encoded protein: CASSLGQGINEQYV.

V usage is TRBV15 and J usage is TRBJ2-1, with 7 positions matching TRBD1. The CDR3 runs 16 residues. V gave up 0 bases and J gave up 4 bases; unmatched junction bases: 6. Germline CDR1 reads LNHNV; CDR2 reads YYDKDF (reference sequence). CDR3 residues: CATSRDSGGLYNEQFF. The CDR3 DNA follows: TGTGCCACCAGCAGAGATTCAGGGGGTCTGTACAATGAGCAGTTCTTC.

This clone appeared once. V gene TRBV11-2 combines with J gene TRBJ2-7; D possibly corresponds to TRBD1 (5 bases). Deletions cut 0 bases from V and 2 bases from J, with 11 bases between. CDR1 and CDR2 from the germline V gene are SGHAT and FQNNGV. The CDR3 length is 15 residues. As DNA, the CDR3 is TGTGCCAGCAGCTTAGACGGACACCCGGCCTACGAGCAGTACGTC. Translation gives CASSLDGHPAYEQYV.

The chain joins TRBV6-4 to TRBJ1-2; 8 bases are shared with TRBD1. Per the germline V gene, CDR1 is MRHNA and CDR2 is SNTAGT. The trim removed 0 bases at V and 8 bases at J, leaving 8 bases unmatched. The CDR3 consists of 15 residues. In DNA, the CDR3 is TGTGCCAGCAGTGACTCCGAGACAGGGGCCGAAGGCTACACCTTC. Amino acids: CASSDSETGAEGYTF.

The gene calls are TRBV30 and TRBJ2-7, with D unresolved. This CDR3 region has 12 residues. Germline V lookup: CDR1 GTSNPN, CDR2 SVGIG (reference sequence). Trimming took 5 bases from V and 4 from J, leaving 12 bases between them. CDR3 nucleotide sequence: TGTGCCTGGTCTGACAATCCATACGAGCAGTACTTC. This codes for CAWSDNPYEQYF. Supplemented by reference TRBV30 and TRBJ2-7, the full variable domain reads SQTIHQWPATLVQPVGSPLSLECTVEGTSNPNLYWYRQAAGRGLQLLFYSVGIGQISSEVPQNLSASRPQDRQFILSSKKLLLSDSGFYLCAWSDNPYEQYFGPGTRLTVT.

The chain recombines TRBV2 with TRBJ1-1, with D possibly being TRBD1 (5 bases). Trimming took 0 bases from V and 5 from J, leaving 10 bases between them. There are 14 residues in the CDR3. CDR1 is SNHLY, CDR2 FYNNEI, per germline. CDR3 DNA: TGTGCCAGCAGTGAAGCCGGGGGGGTTACTGAAGCTTTCTTT. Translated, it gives CASSEAGGVTEAFF.

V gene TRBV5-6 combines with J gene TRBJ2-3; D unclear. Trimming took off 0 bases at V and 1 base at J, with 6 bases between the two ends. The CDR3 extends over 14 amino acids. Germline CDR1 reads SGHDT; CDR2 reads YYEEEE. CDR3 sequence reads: CASSLGVGTDTQYF. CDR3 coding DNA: TGTGCCAGCAGCTTGGGGGTCGGCACAGATACGCAGTATTTT.

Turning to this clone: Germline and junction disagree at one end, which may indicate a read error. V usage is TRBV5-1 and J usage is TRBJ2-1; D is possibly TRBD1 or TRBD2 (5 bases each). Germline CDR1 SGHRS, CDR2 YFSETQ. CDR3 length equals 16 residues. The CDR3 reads CASLYDRDGSYTEQFF. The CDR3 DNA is TGCGCCAGCCTCTACGACCGGGACGGAAGCTACACTGAGCAGTTCTTC.

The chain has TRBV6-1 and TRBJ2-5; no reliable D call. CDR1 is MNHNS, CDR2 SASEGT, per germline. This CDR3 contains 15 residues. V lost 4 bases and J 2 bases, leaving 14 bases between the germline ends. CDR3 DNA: TGTGCCAGCAGTGCAGACCGGGTCCCACAAGAGACCCAGTACTTC. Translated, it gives CASSADRVPQETQYF.

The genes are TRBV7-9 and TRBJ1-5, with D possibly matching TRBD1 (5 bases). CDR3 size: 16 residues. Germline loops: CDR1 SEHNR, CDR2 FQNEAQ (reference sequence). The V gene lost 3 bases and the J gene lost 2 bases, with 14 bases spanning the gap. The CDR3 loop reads CASSLRPGEGNQPQHF. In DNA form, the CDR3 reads TGTGCCAGCAGCTTGAGGCCGGGGGAGGGCAATCAGCCCCAGCATTTT. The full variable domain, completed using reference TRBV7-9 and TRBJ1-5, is DTGVSQNPRHKITKRGQNVTFRCDPISEHNRLYWYRQTLGQGPEFLTYFQNEAQLEKSRLLSDRFSAERPKGSFSTLEIQRTEQGDSAMYLCASSLRPGEGNQPQHFGDGTRLSIL.

In DNA, the CDR3 is TGTGCCTGGAGTTCCGGGGAGCTGTTTTTT. Translated, it gives CAWSSGELFF. This chain uses TRBV30 with TRBJ2-2; D unclear. This CDR3 region has 10 residues. Looked up from germline, CDR1 is GTSNPN and CDR2 is SVGIG (reference sequence). Trimming stripped 2 bases from V and 6 bases from J, with 1 base between.

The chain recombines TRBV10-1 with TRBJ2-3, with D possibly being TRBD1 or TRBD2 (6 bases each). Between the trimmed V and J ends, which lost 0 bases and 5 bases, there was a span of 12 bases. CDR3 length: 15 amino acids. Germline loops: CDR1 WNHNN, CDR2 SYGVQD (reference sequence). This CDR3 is CASSESTGARDTQYF. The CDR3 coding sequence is TGCGCCAGCAGTGAGTCGACGGGGGCGCGAGATACGCAGTATTTT.

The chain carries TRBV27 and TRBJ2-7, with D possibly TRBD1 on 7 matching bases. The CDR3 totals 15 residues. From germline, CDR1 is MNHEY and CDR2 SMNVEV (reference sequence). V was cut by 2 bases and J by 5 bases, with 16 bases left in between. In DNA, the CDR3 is TGTGCCAGCAGTTTAGGGACTGCAGGGGGAGACGAGCAGTACTTC. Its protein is CASSLGTAGGDEQYF.

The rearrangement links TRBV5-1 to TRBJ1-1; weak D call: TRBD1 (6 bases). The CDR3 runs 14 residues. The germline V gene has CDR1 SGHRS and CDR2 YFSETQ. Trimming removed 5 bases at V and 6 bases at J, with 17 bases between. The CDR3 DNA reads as TGCGCCAGCAGAAACCACAGGGTATATTCTGAAGCTTTCTTT. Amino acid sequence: CASRNHRVYSEAFF.

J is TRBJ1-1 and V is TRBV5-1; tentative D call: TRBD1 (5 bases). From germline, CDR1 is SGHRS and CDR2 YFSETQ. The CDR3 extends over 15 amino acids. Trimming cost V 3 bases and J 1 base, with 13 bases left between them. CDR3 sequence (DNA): TGCGCCAGCAGCTCGGGGCTCCCGGCGAACACTGAAGCTTTCTTT. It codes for CASSSGLPANTEAFF.

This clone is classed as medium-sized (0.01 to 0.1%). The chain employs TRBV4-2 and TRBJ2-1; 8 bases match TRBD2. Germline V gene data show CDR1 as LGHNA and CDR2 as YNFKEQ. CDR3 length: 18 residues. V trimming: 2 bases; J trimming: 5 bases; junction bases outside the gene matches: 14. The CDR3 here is CASSQTSGGADLDNEQFF. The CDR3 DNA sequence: TGTGCCAGCAGCCAAACGTCCGGGGGGGCCGATCTGGACAATGAGCAGTTCTTC.

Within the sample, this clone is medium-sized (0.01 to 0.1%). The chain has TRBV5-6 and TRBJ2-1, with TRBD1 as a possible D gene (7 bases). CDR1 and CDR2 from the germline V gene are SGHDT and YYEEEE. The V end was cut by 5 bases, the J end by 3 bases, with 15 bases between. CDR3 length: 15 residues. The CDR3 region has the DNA TGTGCCAGCAGTTGGTCAGGGGGGAGCTACAATGAGCAGTTCTTC. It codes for CASSWSGGSYNEQFF.

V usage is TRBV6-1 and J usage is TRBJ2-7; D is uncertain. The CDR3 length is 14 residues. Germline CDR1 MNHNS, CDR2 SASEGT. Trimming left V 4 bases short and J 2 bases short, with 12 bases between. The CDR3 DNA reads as TGTGCCAGCAGTGCAGGAAATGGTCCCTACGAGCAGTACGTC. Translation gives CASSAGNGPYEQYV.

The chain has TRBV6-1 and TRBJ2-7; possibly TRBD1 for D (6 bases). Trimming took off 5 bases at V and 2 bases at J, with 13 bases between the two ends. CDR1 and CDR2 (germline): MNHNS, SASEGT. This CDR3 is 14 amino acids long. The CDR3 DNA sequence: TGTGCCAGCAGTTTCAGGGGTCCCCCCTACGAGCAGTACGTC. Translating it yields CASSFRGPPYEQYV.

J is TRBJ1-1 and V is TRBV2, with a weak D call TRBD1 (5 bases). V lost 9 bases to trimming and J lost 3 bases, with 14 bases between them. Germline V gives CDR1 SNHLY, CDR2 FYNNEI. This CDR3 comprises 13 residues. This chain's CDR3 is CARGTAPYTEAFF. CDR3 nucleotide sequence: TGTGCCAGAGGGACGGCCCCTTACACTGAAGCTTTCTTT. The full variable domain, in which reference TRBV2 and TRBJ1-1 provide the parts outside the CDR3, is EPEVTQTPSHQVTQMGQEVILRCVPISNHLYFYWYRQILGQKVEFLVSFYNNEISEKSEIFDDQFSVERPDGSNFTLKIRSTKLEDSAMYFCARGTAPYTEAFFGQGTRLTVV.

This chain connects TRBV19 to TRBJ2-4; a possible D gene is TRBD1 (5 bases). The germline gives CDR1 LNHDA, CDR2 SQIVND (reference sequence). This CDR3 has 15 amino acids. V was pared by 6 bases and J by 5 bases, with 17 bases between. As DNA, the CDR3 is TGTGCCAGTAGACCGAGAACAGGTTACGAAAACATTCAGTACTTC. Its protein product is CASRPRTGYENIQYF.